A single T cell receptor beta chain is shown here with its context. With V trimmed by 5 bases and J by 4 bases, 5 bases remained unmatched. Germline V gene data show CDR1 as SGHVS and CDR2 as FQNEAQ. The length of the CDR3 is 15 residues. The data are from a study of siplizumab effects on memory and regulatory T cells. TCRdb's table, derived via immunoSEQ multiplex PCR, lists solely in-frame clones and lacks some. The table has about 94,000 clones, roughly 94% seen once. The sequencing sample was made of non-Treg CD4+ T cells sorted from blood. The TCR originated in a human donor in good health. This sequence joins TRBV7-8 and TRBJ1-6, with 7 bases lining up with TRBD1. This chain's CDR3 is CASSPTGVYNSPLHF. CDR3 bases: TGTGCCAGCAGCCCTACAGGGGTTTATAATTCACCCCTCCACTTT. The complete variable domain, with remaining parts taken from reference TRBV7-8 and TRBJ1-6, reads GAGVSQSPRYKVAKRGQDVALRCDPISGHVSLFWYQQALGQGPEFLTYFQNEAQLDKSGLPSDRFFAERPEGSVSTLKIQRTQQEDSAVYLCASSPTGVYNSPLHFGNGTRLTVT.